This record looks at one T cell receptor (beta chain) sequence and its context. Its antigen is unknown. The data originate from a study of early T cells in non-severe SARS-CoV-2 infection. Unique molecular identifiers were added to individual cDNA molecules. MiXCR, run by TCRdb on the 5' RACE reads, gives a single entry per CDR3 protein. Altogether tens of thousands of distinct CDR3 sequences are present, around 15% being singletons, with the ten largest covering around 6.4%. General study results and limits: The VDJdb matching leaned toward anti-spike CD8 responses and overlooked private and CD4 specificities.

Sequences were obtained from whole blood. This clonotype originated in an adult who was a healthcare worker with PCR-confirmed SARS-CoV-2 infection or an uninfected control (not recorded which).

The CDR3 DNA reads TGTGCCAGCAGTTCGACAGACAGATATGGCTACACCTTC. Its protein is CASSSTDRYGYTF. This rearrangement joins TRBV12-3 or TRBV12-4 to TRBJ1-2, with a weak D call TRBD1 (5 bases). Trimming took 4 bases from V and 5 from J, leaving 11 bases between them. The CDR3 runs to 13 residues.